Sequencing of this TCR beta chain was carried out in a study of T cell responses to AZD1222 COVID-19 vaccine. Study findings and constraints: Mostly white British, mostly female donors; authors suggested clonal diversity may be underestimated.

Generated by immunoSEQ multiplex PCR, the TCRdb table keeps only in-frame clones and is missing some. The table records 150,000 to 200,000 clones, around nine tenths of them present only once. Points on this clone: The antigen is not known.

This CDR3 is built from 15 residues. With 3 bases removed from V and 0 bases from J, the gap between germline ends came to 11 bases. The germline V gene has CDR1 KGHSH and CDR2 LQKENI. The sample in question was peripheral blood, obtained 28 days after the second dose of the MenACWY control vaccine. This sequence was found in an adult who received the MenACWY meningococcal vaccine as a control. The rearrangement uses TRBV18 and TRBJ1-2; unclear D gene. The CDR3 is CASSPRHTTNYGYTF. CDR3 sequence (DNA): TGTGCCAGCTCACCCAGGCACACCACTAACTATGGCTACACCTTC.